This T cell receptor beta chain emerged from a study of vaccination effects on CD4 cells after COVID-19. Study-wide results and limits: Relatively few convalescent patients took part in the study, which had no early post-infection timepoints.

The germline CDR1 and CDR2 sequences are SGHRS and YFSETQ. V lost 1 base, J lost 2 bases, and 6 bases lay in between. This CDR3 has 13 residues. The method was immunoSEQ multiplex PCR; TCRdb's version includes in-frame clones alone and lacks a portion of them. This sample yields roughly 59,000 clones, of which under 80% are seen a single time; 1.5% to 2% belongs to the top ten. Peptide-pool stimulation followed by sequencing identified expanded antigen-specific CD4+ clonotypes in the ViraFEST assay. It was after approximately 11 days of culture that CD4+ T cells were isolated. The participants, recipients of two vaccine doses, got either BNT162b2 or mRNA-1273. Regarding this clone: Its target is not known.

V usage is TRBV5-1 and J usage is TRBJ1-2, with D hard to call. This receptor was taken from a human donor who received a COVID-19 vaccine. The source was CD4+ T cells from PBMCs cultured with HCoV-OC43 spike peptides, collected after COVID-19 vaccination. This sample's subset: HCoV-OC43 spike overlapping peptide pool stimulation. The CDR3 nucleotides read TGCGCCAGCAGCTTGTGGAGCAACTATGGCTACACCTTC. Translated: CASSLWSNYGYTF.